These T cell receptor beta chains were read from a single sample in a study of blood T cell repertoires in COVID-19. Measured with immunoSEQ multiplex PCR; TCRdb has only the in-frame clones, and not every one. The sample records some 280,000 clones, approximately 89% being singletons. Material for sequencing was peripheral blood. These TCRs come from a woman aged 55-70 years with acute or convalescent COVID-19. The CDR3 runs from the conserved cysteine through the conserved F or W. Each record gives: J gene, D gene, V gene, clone size, CDR3 DNA, CDR3 protein. The D gene is left open where the match is weak. Part of the rows lack a size; the others show once, few, many or a class for expanded clones.

>TRBJ2-7|NA|TRBV11-2|NA
TGTGCCAGCAGCCATCCCGGGGTCGAGCAGTACTTC
CASSHPGVEQYF
>TRBJ2-1|NA|TRBV5-6|NA
TGTGCCAGCAGCTTGTTAAGAGATGAGCAGTTCTTC
CASSLLRDEQFF
>TRBJ1-5|NA|TRBV27|NA
TGTGCCAGCAGTCCCGACAGTTGGAAAAATCAGCCCCAGCATTTT
CASSPDSWKNQPQHF
>TRBJ1-4|NA|TRBV7-3|NA
TGTGCCAGCAGGCGACAGGCTCCTAATGAAAAACTGTTTTTT
CASRRQAPNEKLFF
>TRBJ2-7|TRBD1|TRBV7-2|NA
TGTGCCAGCAGCCCGACAGGGTTCTTTGGGGAGCAGTACTTC
CASSPTGFFGEQYF
>TRBJ1-5|NA|TRBV5-8|NA
TGTGCCAGCAGCTTGTCCGGGAATAGCAATCAGCCCCAGCATTTT
CASSLSGNSNQPQHF
>TRBJ1-2|TRBD1|TRBV24-1|NA
TGTGCCACCAGTGGCGCAGGGGGCTATGGCTACACCTTC
CATSGAGGYGYTF
>TRBJ1-3|NA|TRBV29-1|once
TGCAGCGTTGTCGGAGCACGAAGCATCTCTGGAAACACCATATATTTT
CSVVGARSISGNTIYF
>TRBJ1-3|TRBD1|TRBV19|NA
TGTGCCAGTAGTCCCCGGGACAGGGGGCTTGGAAACACCATATATTTT
CASSPRDRGLGNTIYF
>TRBJ2-1|NA|TRBV7-2|NA
TGTGCCAGCAGCTTAGGTACGGGAGCCTCCTACAATGAGCAGTTCTTC
CASSLGTGASYNEQFF